These T cell receptor beta chains were read from a single sample in a study of identical twins. TCRdb ran MiXCR on the 5' RACE reads and lists one entry per CDR3 protein. The table records roughly 720,000 distinct CDR3 sequences, approximately 18% of them present only once. In addition, the sample was reused for a study of T cells expressing NK-cell markers.

Sequencing was carried out using PBMCs. These TCRs come from a woman younger than 35 in good health. The conserved cysteine and the conserved F or W are not part of the CDR3 here. Each record gives: D gene, clone size, V gene, CDR3 protein. The D gene is left open where the match is weak. Rows may omit the clone size; those that give it use once, few, many or a size class.

D gene: TRBD2
clone size: few
V gene: TRBV4-2
CDR3 protein: ASSQAFGGAGGANVLT

D gene: TRBD2
clone size: few
V gene: TRBV15
CDR3 protein: ATSRDIGLARDNEQF

D gene: NA
clone size: few
V gene: TRBV20-1
CDR3 protein: SVEGSNQPQH

D gene: TRBD1
clone size: NA
V gene: TRBV6-1
CDR3 protein: ASRARGLAPYEQY

D gene: TRBD2
clone size: NA
V gene: TRBV20-1
CDR3 protein: SVLGLAAYNEQF

D gene: NA
clone size: few
V gene: TRBV7-2
CDR3 protein: ASSLAKGGELF

D gene: NA
clone size: NA
V gene: TRBV2
CDR3 protein: ASSDLSGIRYEQY

D gene: TRBD1
clone size: few
V gene: TRBV9
CDR3 protein: ASGTGKDSGANVLT

D gene: NA
clone size: few
V gene: TRBV4-2
CDR3 protein: ASSQRISGANVLT

D gene: TRBD2
clone size: few
V gene: TRBV20-1
CDR3 protein: SARRGYQETQY

D gene: TRBD2
clone size: few
V gene: TRBV5-6
CDR3 protein: ASSLGTRNVLT